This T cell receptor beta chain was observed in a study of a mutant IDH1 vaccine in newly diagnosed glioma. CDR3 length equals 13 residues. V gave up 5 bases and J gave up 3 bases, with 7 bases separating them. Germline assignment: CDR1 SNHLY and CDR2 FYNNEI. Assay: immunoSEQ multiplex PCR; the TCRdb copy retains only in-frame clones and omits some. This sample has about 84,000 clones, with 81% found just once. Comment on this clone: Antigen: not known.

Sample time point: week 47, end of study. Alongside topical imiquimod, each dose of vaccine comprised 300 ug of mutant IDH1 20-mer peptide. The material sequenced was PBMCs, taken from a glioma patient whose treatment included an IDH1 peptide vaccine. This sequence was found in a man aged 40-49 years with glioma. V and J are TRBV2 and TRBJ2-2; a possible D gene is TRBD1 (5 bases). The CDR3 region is CASSSGYTGELFF. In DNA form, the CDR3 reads TGTGCCAGCAGTTCAGGGTACACCGGGGAGCTGTTTTTT.